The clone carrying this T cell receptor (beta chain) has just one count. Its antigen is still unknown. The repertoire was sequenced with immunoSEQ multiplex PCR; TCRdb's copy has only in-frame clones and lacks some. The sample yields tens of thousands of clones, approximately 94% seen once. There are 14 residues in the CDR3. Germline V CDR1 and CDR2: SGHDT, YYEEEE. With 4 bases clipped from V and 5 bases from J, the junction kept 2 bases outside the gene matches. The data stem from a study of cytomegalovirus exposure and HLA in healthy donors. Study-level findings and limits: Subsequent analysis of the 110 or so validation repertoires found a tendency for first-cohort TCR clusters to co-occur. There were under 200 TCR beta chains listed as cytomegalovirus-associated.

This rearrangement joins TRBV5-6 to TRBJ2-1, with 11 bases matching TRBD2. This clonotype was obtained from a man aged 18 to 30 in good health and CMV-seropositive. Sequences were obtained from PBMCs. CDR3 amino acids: CASSPLAGDNEQFF. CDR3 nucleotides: TGTGCCAGCAGCCCACTAGCGGGGGACAATGAGCAGTTCTTC. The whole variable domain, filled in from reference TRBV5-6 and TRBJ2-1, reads DAGVTQSPTHLIKTRGQQVTLRCSPKSGHDTVSWYQQALGQGPQFIFQYYEEEERQRGNFPDRFSGHQFPNYSSELNVNALLLGDSALYLCASSPLAGDNEQFFGPGTRLTVL.